The 15 T cell receptor beta chains given below trace back to one sample, sequenced in a study of T cells after yellow fever vaccination. Each CDR3 protein is one row after TCRdb ran MiXCR on the 5' RACE reads. Among over 100,000 distinct CDR3 sequences listed, 6.5% to 9% were seen once. The sequencing here drew on CD8+ T cells sorted from PBMCs, taken 45 days after the yellow fever booster vaccination. These receptors all stem from a man younger than 45 who received the YFV17D yellow fever vaccine.

The V and J genes are TRBV5-1 and TRBJ2-7, with TRBD2 identical over 7 bases. CDR3 size: 14 residues. J lost 5 bases, V lost 1 base, and 6 bases had no gene match. The V gene's germline CDR1 is SGHRS and CDR2 YFSETQ. DNA of the CDR3: TGCGCCAGCAGCTTGTCGGCGGGAGTACACGAGCAGTACTTC. Its protein product is CASSLSAGVHEQYF.

The chain combines TRBV2 with TRBJ2-2; D is undetermined. The germline gives CDR1 SNHLY, CDR2 FYNNEI. Trimming removed 9 bases from V and 3 bases from J, with 14 bases in between. The CDR3 length is 14 residues. CDR3 DNA sequence: TGTGCCAGTAAATTCGACCCTGACACCGGGGAGCTGTTTTTT. This gives the protein CASKFDPDTGELFF.

This clonotype was observed many times. The V gene is TRBV5-4, the J gene TRBJ2-7; D may be TRBD2 (6 bases). The CDR3 consists of 13 residues. CDR1 is SGHNT, CDR2 YYREEE, per germline (reference sequence). The ends were cut back, 3 bases at V and 6 bases at J, with 13 bases in the middle. The CDR3 spells CASSSTGEVEQYF. CDR3 DNA: TGTGCCAGCAGCTCAACGGGAGAGGTCGAGCAGTACTTC.

With regard to this clonotype: A read error is possible here, since a much larger clone lies one base away. This chain uses TRBV10-3 with TRBJ1-1; 8 nucleotides align to TRBD1. This CDR3 contains 18 residues. Germline V gene data show CDR1 as ENHRY and CDR2 as SYGVKD. V was pared by 5 bases and J by 1 base, with 15 bases of the junction left unmatched. The CDR3 nucleotides are TGTGCCATCAGTTTATATCTCCCGGACAGGGTTGGGAACACTGAAGCTTTCTTT. Its translation: CAISLYLPDRVGNTEAFF.

The chain joins TRBV30 to TRBJ2-3, with no clear D. The V end lost 2 bases, the J end lost 4 bases, and 13 bases lay between the germline ends. This CDR3 comprises 14 residues. Germline V gives CDR1 GTSNPN, CDR2 SVGIG (reference sequence). CDR3 amino acids: CAWSLGGNPDTQYF. The CDR3 DNA reads as TGTGCCTGGAGTCTTGGTGGGAACCCAGATACGCAGTATTTT.

This clonotype was counted at least ten times. The gene calls are TRBV12-3 or TRBV12-4 and TRBJ1-1, with 12 bases matching TRBD1. Trimming removed 3 bases from V and 6 bases from J; junction bases left unmatched: 2. The CDR3 covers 14 residues. CDR3 residues: CASSFGDRGPEAFF. CDR3 bases: TGTGCCAGCAGTTTCGGGGACAGGGGGCCTGAAGCTTTCTTT.

This clonotype was recorded at least ten times. The chain employs TRBV6-1 and TRBJ2-7; possible D gene TRBD1, 5 bases. Germline values: CDR1 MNHNS, CDR2 SASEGT. This CDR3 region has 14 residues. Deletions cut 1 base from V and 4 bases from J, with 11 bases between. As DNA, the CDR3 is TGTGCCAGCAGTGAAGGCAGGGTGGTATACGAGCAGTACTTC. Amino acid sequence: CASSEGRVVYEQYF.

About this clonotype: Its ends do not fully match the called genes, so a read error is possible. The V gene is TRBV9, the J gene TRBJ1-1; D is possibly TRBD1 (5 bases). There are 15 residues in the CDR3. Germline loops: CDR1 SGDLS, CDR2 YYNGEE. The CDR3 nucleotides read TGTACCAGCAGCCTAATAGGGGAACTTAACACTGAAGCTTTCTTT. It translates to CTSSLIGELNTEAFF.

This clonotype showed up many times. This chain connects TRBV7-2 to TRBJ2-2; no firm D call. Germline lookup yields CDR1 SGHTA and CDR2 FQGNSA. V was trimmed by 6 bases and J by 9 bases, leaving 11 bases between them. The CDR3 sequence is 12 residues long. CDR3 nucleotide sequence: TGTGCCAGCAGTCCTCCCCAAAGGGAGCTGTTTTTT. This encodes CASSPPQRELFF.

This clonotype came up a few times. The J gene is TRBJ2-1, the V gene TRBV18; possible D gene TRBD2, 6 bases. The V end lost 2 bases, the J end lost 6 bases, and 11 bases lay between the germline ends. Germline loops: CDR1 KGHSH, CDR2 LQKENI. The CDR3 loop spans 14 amino acids. CDR3 nucleotide sequence: TGTGCCAGCTCACCAGGAGGGACGCGCAATGAGCAGTTCTTC. It yields the protein CASSPGGTRNEQFF. The variable domain in full, with the rest retrieved from reference TRBV18 and TRBJ2-1, is NAGVMQNPRHLVRRRGQEARLRCSPMKGHSHVYWYRQLPEEGLKFMVYLQKENIIDESGMPKERFSAEFPKEGPSILRIQQVVRGDSAAYFCASSPGGTRNEQFFGPGTRLTVL.

In this sample, this clonotype turned up many times. The chain couples TRBV20-1 to TRBJ2-2; 9 nucleotides line up with TRBD2. CDR1 is DFQATT and CDR2 is SNEGSKA in the germline V gene (reference sequence). This CDR3 has 20 residues. V shed 0 bases, J shed 0 bases, and the junction held 14 bases outside the gene matches. This CDR3 reads CSARDDLAGSLVANTGELFF. Here the CDR3 DNA reads TGCAGTGCTAGAGATGACCTAGCGGGAAGTCTCGTCGCGAACACCGGGGAGCTGTTTTTT.

This clonotype occurred many times. The V and J genes are TRBV5-1 and TRBJ2-1; D is possibly TRBD2 (5 bases). The V gene's germline CDR1 is SGHRS and CDR2 YFSETQ. Trimming left V 5 bases short and J 2 bases short, with 14 bases between. The CDR3 covers 15 residues. Here the CDR3 reads CASSFGGDPYNEQFF. The DNA of the CDR3 is TGCGCCAGCAGTTTCGGAGGCGACCCCTACAATGAGCAGTTCTTC. Together with reference TRBV5-1 and TRBJ2-1, the CDR3 gives the full variable domain: KAGVTQTPRYLIKTRGQQVTLSCSPISGHRSVSWYQQTPGQGLQFLFEYFSETQRNKGNFPGRFSGRQFSNSRSEMNVSTLELGDSALYLCASSFGGDPYNEQFFGPGTRLTVL.

This clonotype came up once. The chain has TRBV19 and TRBJ2-7; D is perhaps TRBD1 (5 bases). Germline assignment: CDR1 LNHDA and CDR2 SQIVND (reference sequence). The CDR3 is 13 amino acids. V lost 8 bases and J lost 3, with 14 bases in between. CDR3 bases: TGTGCCAGTCGCCCCACAGGCAGCTACGAGCAGTACTTC. This translates into CASRPTGSYEQYF.

This clonotype was seen more than once but under ten times. This rearrangement joins TRBV2 to TRBJ2-1, with 9 nucleotides matching TRBD2. With 7 bases clipped from V and 12 bases from J, the junction kept 16 bases outside the gene matches. The CDR3 is 15 amino acids. The germline V gene encodes CDR1 SNHLY and CDR2 FYNNEI. The CDR3 nucleotides are TGTGCCAGCATCGAACACAGGCGGGAGGGCCGGCCGCAGTTCTTC. Residues: CASIEHRREGRPQFF.

There are many counts of this clonotype. The chain has TRBV9 and TRBJ1-3; D unresolved. Germline V lookup: CDR1 SGDLS, CDR2 YYNGEE. The CDR3 sequence is 16 residues long. Trimming left V 0 bases short and J 0 bases short, with 10 bases between. The CDR3 sequence: CASSVASPSSGNTIYF. DNA for the CDR3: TGTGCCAGCAGCGTAGCTTCGCCCAGCTCTGGAAACACCATATATTTT.